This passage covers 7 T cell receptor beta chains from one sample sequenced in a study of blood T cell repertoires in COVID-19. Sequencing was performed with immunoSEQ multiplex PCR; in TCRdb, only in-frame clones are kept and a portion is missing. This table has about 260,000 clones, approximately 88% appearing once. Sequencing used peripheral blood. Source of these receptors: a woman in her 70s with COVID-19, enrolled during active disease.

For the CDR3, the DNA is TGTGCCAGTAGTCGCACAGGGGGTACGCAGTATTTT. It encodes CASSRTGGTQYF. The chain recombines TRBV19 with TRBJ2-3; 8 nucleotides line up with TRBD1. V was pared by 5 bases and J by 8 bases, with 3 bases of the junction left unmatched. The CDR3 is 12 amino acids. Germline loops: CDR1 LNHDA, CDR2 SQIVND (reference sequence).

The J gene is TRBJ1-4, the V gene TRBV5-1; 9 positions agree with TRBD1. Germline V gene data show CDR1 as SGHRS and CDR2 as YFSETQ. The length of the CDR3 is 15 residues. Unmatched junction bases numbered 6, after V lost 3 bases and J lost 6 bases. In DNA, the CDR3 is TGCGCCAGCAGCTGGGGGACAGGGTCCGATGAAAAACTGTTTTTT. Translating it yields CASSWGTGSDEKLFF.

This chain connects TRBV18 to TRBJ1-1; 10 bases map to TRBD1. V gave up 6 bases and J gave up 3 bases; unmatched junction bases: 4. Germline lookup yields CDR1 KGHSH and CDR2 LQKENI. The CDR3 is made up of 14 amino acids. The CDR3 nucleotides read TGTGCCAGCTCCCAGGGACAGGGGTACACTGAAGCTTTCTTT. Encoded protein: CASSQGQGYTEAFF.

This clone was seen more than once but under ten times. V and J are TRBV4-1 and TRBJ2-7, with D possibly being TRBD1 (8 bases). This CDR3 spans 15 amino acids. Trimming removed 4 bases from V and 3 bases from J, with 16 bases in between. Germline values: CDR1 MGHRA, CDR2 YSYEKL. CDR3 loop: CASSRTTGEGYEQYF. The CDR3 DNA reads TGCGCCAGCAGCCGGACGACAGGGGAGGGCTACGAGCAGTACTTC.

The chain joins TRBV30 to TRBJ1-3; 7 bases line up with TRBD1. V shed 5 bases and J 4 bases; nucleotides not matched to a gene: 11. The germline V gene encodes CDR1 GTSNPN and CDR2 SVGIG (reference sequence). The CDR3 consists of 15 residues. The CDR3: CAWYDRERRGNTIYF. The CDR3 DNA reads TGTGCCTGGTATGACAGGGAAAGGAGGGGAAACACCATATATTTT.

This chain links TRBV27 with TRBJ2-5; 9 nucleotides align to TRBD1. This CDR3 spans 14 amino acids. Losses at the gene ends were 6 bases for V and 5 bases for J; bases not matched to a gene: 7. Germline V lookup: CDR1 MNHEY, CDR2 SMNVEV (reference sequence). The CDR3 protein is CASRPGTGLETQYF. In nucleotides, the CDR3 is TGTGCCAGCAGGCCCGGGACAGGGCTGGAGACCCAGTACTTC.

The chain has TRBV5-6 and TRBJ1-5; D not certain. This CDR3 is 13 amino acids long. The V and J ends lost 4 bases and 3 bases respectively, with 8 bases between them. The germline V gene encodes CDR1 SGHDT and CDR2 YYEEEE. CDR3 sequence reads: CASSREYNQPQHF. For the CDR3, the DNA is TGTGCCAGCAGCCGGGAGTACAATCAGCCCCAGCATTTT.